Following are 9 T cell receptor beta chains from one sample sequenced in a study of blood T cell repertoires in COVID-19 (dated by TCRdb to 2020 to 2021). The protocol used for the library was the immunoSEQ multiplex PCR assay. The source is immuneACCESS, and TCRdb retained only in-frame sequences with V and J called. Part of the clones is not carried over; for the studies checked, unresolved V genes explain less than half of this, and the remainder is unexplained. The sample profile shows about 83,000 clones; around 87% of them were found once. About 3% of the sample goes to the ten largest clones. Specimen: peripheral blood. The receptors here all came from a woman aged 45-65 years with active or convalescent COVID-19.

V is TRBV6-5 and J is TRBJ1-2; D ambiguous. Germline assignment: CDR1 MNHEY and CDR2 SVGAGI. The V and J ends lost 6 bases and 7 bases respectively, with 12 bases between them. The length of the CDR3 is 12 residues. This CDR3 is CASRESGSGYTF. DNA for the CDR3: TGTGCCAGCAGGGAGTCGGGGAGTGGCTACACCTTC.

The V gene is TRBV7-2, the J gene TRBJ2-7; perhaps TRBD2 as D (5 bases). CDR1 is SGHTA and CDR2 is FQGNSA in the germline V gene. Trimming removed 3 bases at V and 2 bases at J, with 8 bases between. CDR3 size: 13 residues. The chain's CDR3 is CASSFTGAYEQYF. The DNA of the CDR3 is TGTGCCAGCAGCTTCACCGGGGCCTACGAGCAGTACTTC.

This clone was detected once. This chain links TRBV7-2 with TRBJ1-2; 9 nucleotides match TRBD1. The CDR3 covers 18 residues. The germline CDR1 and CDR2 sequences are SGHTA and FQGNSA. The trim removed 1 base at V and 4 bases at J, leaving 13 bases unmatched. The CDR3 sequence is CASSLGTPGQGSGYGYTF. The CDR3 region has the DNA TGTGCCAGCAGCTTAGGAACTCCGGGACAGGGAAGCGGCTATGGCTACACCTTC.

J is TRBJ2-2 and V is TRBV5-4, with D tentatively TRBD2 (6 bases). CDR3 length: 14 amino acids. Trimming shortened V by 8 bases and J by 2 bases, and 13 bases separated the two germline ends. Germline V CDR1 and CDR2: SGHNT, YYREEE (reference sequence). The CDR3 protein is CASHAGTNTGELFF. CDR3 sequence (DNA): TGTGCCAGTCACGCCGGGACTAACACCGGGGAGCTGTTTTTT.

The gene calls are TRBV4-2 and TRBJ2-1; D is unresolved. V lost 0 bases to trimming and J lost 1 base, with 7 bases between them. The CDR3 is made up of 15 amino acids. Germline CDR1 is LGHNA and CDR2 is YNFKEQ. CDR3 in amino acids: CASSQEALSYNEQFF. CDR3 DNA: TGTGCCAGCAGCCAAGAGGCCCTTTCCTACAATGAGCAGTTCTTC.

This rearrangement joins TRBV7-8 to TRBJ1-1; D uncertain. CDR3 size: 14 residues. Trimming cost V 3 bases and J 0 bases, with 8 bases left between them. CDR1 is SGHVS and CDR2 is FQNEAQ in the germline V gene. The CDR3 bases are TGTGCCAGCAGCTTGGGAGCGATGAACACTGAAGCTTTCTTT. This codes for CASSLGAMNTEAFF.

This chain links TRBV9 with TRBJ1-4, with D maybe TRBD1 (6 bases). There are 15 residues in the CDR3. Germline assignment: CDR1 SGDLS and CDR2 YYNGEE. Trimming removed 4 bases from V and 8 bases from J, with 18 bases in between. CDR3 sequence reads: CASSPDRQAQEKLFF. CDR3 DNA: TGTGCCAGCAGCCCCGACAGGCAAGCCCAAGAAAAACTGTTTTTT.

The chain joins TRBV27 to TRBJ1-1, with D possibly TRBD1 on 6 matching bases. The length of the CDR3 is 15 residues. Germline V gives CDR1 MNHEY, CDR2 SMNVEV (reference sequence). Trimming removed 6 bases at V and 7 bases at J, with 21 bases between. This CDR3 is CASSVPGHGVGEAFF. The CDR3, as DNA: TGTGCCAGCAGCGTACCGGGACACGGGGTTGGTGAAGCTTTCTTT.

V and J are TRBV27 and TRBJ2-7; 7 bases are a match to TRBD2. Germline CDR1 reads MNHEY; CDR2 reads SMNVEV (reference sequence). This CDR3 is 15 amino acids long. The junction had 8 bases not matched to a gene; V was cut back by 3 bases and J by 3 bases. The CDR3 DNA reads as TGTGCCAGCAGTTTTGGGGGGGGTAGCGGCTACGAGCAGTACTTC. This codes for CASSFGGGSGYEQYF.